This is a list of T cell receptor beta chains from one sample in a study of blood T cell repertoires in COVID-19. Here immunoSEQ multiplex PCR was the method, and the copy in TCRdb shows in-frame clones only, minus some. Of more than 200,000 clones in the sample, roughly 80% are singletons; the top ten hold 4% to 4.5%. Sequencing input: peripheral blood. These receptors were taken from a man in his sixties with acute or convalescent COVID-19. Both conserved end residues are part of each CDR3. The order of the fields is D gene, V gene, CDR3 protein. The D gene is left open where the match is weak.

>NA|TRBV28
CASSSPYQETQYF
>NA|TRBV5-1
CASSEGSQETQYF
>TRBD1|TRBV5-1
CASSLVGGGYSPLHF
>TRBD1|TRBV4-1
CASSQTRGQSYEQYF
>TRBD1|TRBV28
CASHFFDRAGYGYTF
>NA|TRBV30
CAWSDPGGPQHF
>TRBD1|TRBV18
CASSPLDRNYGYTF
>TRBD1|TRBV19
CASMAGTGGTGELFF
>NA|TRBV4-2
CASSHARGTSTEAFF
>NA|TRBV3-1/TRBV3-2
CASSQDPVGNTIYF
>NA|TRBV5-1
CASSLDGQPFRGGDTQYF
>TRBD2|TRBV4-2
CASSQESGGLADNEQFF
>NA|TRBV5-4
CASSGDLFNNEQFF
>NA|TRBV18
CASSPGDGGGEQYF
>NA|TRBV29-1
CSVGRDWSTGELFF
>TRBD1|TRBV10-3
CAIRGDRGYEQYF
>TRBD1|TRBV6-6
CASRNRTGVRFYEQYF
>NA|TRBV5-1
CASSLAPQSPGNTIYF
>NA|TRBV6-5
CASRKTGSSGNTIYF
>TRBD1|TRBV23-1
CASSQEGGLWEQYF
>NA|TRBV2
CASSLQGWNSPLHF
>NA|TRBV28
CASSSLSGGPYNEQFF
>NA|TRBV19
CASTGGIPEKLFF
>TRBD2|TRBV28
CASRSDLAGGYNEQFF
>TRBD1|TRBV6-5
CASREGAYTGELFF
>TRBD1|TRBV24-1
CATSDAGTGQETQYF
>TRBD1|TRBV15
CATKGQGYGYTF
>TRBD1|TRBV12-5
CASGLTPGTGKHEQYF
>TRBD1|TRBV28
CASSSFQGAAGNTIYF
>NA|TRBV3-1/TRBV3-2
CASSPGFSREKKETQYF
>TRBD1|TRBV3-1/TRBV3-2
CASSPTTGKTLFF
>TRBD1|TRBV28
CASSEGQALAKNIQYF
>NA|TRBV25-1
CASSETGYPRDYGYTF
>NA|TRBV4-1
CASSPSGDTEAFF
>NA|TRBV28
CASSFGGAGRETTNEKLFF
>TRBD1|TRBV10-1
CASRTGITDTQYF
>TRBD1|TRBV7-9
CASSPGQTKNIQYF
>NA|TRBV21-1
CASSLRTGKIEKLFF
>TRBD1|TRBV7-9
CASRRTGTEVGNTIYF
>TRBD2|TRBV4-3
CASSQQGLADRGEQFF
>NA|TRBV7-9
CASSSIRAGGNTIYF
>TRBD2|TRBV10-1
CASSDSGGASDTQYF
>TRBD1|TRBV5-1
CASSLFGQAHNSPLHF
>TRBD2|TRBV5-1
CASSLAEAGGYEQYF
>TRBD2|TRBV7-2
CASSLELATDTQYF
>NA|TRBV3-1/TRBV3-2
CASSRAAGVAYNSPLHF
>NA|TRBV29-1
CSVLAGWGYTF
>TRBD1|TRBV7-3
CASSPGLGTALSYNEQFF
>NA|TRBV2
CASSEGGYSYNEQFF
>TRBD2|TRBV7-9
CASSSAGGPDNEQFF
>TRBD2|TRBV5-1
CARGRNLDYLAGILPTSYEQYF
>NA|TRBV5-1
CASSLVVGGAYGYTF
>TRBD2|TRBV7-2
CASSLGLSGRASTDTQYF
>TRBD2|TRBV5-6
CASSFTSGGALDTQYF
>TRBD1|TRBV9
CASSVSDRSLNTEAFF
>TRBD1|TRBV6-5
CASSPGTGGDYEQYF
>NA|TRBV6-2/TRBV6-3
CASSFGQNYGYTF